The present entry profiles one T cell receptor beta chain with its context. The target antigen is unknown. Roughly 0.45 to 1 ug RNA was reverse transcribed with random hexamers. The TCR beta CDR3 was amplified by immunoSEQ multiplex PCR across 54 Vbeta, 13 Jbeta. TCRdb called the immunoSEQ multiplex PCR reads again in MiXCR, with one record for every CDR3 protein. The sample has some 47,000 distinct CDR3 sequences, more than 85% seen once; the top ten hold around 0.45%. Sequencing of TCR beta drew on CD8+ and CD4+ T cells from blood. FACS was used to enrich TEMRA cells, whereas the CD8+ and CD4+ T cells were obtained by negative isolation. This specimen comes from a study of CD8 T cells in Susac syndrome. Study observations and caveats: By the study's own acknowledgment, its TCR sequencing and HLA analysis included relatively few individuals.

Sequences were obtained from CD8+ T cells from PBMCs. This TCR was sampled from a human donor in good health.

CDR3 loop: CASSLYRNYGYTF. As DNA, the CDR3 is TGTGCCAGCAGTTTATACAGAAACTATGGCTACACCTTC. The chain recombines TRBV27 with TRBJ1-2; D remains unclear. The CDR3 contains 13 residues. CDR1 and CDR2 from the germline V gene are MNHEY and SMNVEV (reference sequence). V lost 1 base and J 2 bases, leaving 5 bases between the germline ends.